This T cell receptor (beta chain) comes out of a study of Ad26.COV2.S vaccination and SARS-CoV-2 variants. The study's findings and limits: While placebo recipients had lower spike-specific TCR breadth, vaccine recipients had more.

Produced via immunoSEQ multiplex PCR; TCRdb's table is partial and in-frame only. The table shows around 240,000 clones, with roughly 90% occurring only once. The treatment denotes: over 15 received Ad26.COV2.S at low or high dose, single or two shots; roughly 5 received placebo; per-sample allocation not given. Sampling occurred on day 63 after the first vaccine or placebo injection. Comment on this clone: What it recognizes is unknown.

This sequence originates from a person aged 18-65 years who received the Ad26.COV2.S COVID-19 vaccine or a placebo. The specimen comprised peripheral blood, sampled in a trial of Ad26.COV2.S vaccine versus placebo.

CDR3 nucleotide sequence: TGCAGTGCTAGTCCCCCGGGGGGGGCCTATAATTCACCCCTCCACTTT. Translation: CSASPPGGAYNSPLHF. The chain recombines TRBV20-1 with TRBJ1-6; tentative D call: TRBD1 (5 bases). CDR3 length: 16 amino acids. Trimming cost V 3 bases and J 2 bases, with 14 bases left between them. CDR1 and CDR2 (germline): DFQATT, SNEGSKA (reference sequence).